Listed below are T cell receptor beta chains from one sample, sequenced in a study of cytomegalovirus exposure and HLA in healthy donors. TCRdb keeps only in-frame clones here, not all; method: immunoSEQ multiplex PCR. Of some 150,000 clones in the sample, roughly 80% were seen once. The material sequenced was PBMCs. The receptors come from a woman in her 30s in good health and CMV-seronegative. CDR3s include the opening cysteine and the closing phenylalanine or tryptophan. A D gene is named only where the DNA matches it firmly. Clone size is stated in some rows and not others, as once, few, many or a class when expanded.

j_call,v_call,d_call,clone_size,cdr3_aa,cdr3_nt
TRBJ1-1,TRBV7-9,NA,NA,CASSPPGNTEAFF,TGTGCCAGCAGCCCCCCAGGTAACACTGAAGCTTTCTTT
TRBJ2-7,TRBV15,NA,once,CATSREAGFREQYF,TGTGCCACCAGCAGAGAGGCAGGGTTCAGAGAGCAGTACTTC
TRBJ2-5,TRBV7-7,NA,few,CASSLGGALGQETQYF,TGTGCCAGCAGCTTAGGTGGGGCCCTAGGACAAGAGACCCAGTACTTC
TRBJ1-2,TRBV5-1,NA,NA,CASSLIGRDGYTF,TGCGCCAGCAGCTTAATAGGGCGGGATGGCTACACCTTC
TRBJ1-1,TRBV10-3,NA,NA,CAISESQGRNTEAFF,TGTGCCATCAGTGAGTCGCAGGGTCGAAACACTGAAGCTTTCTTT
TRBJ1-1,TRBV18,NA,once,CASSSSGQRNTEAFF,TGTGCCAGCTCATCTTCAGGACAGAGAAACACTGAAGCTTTCTTT
TRBJ1-2,TRBV4-3,TRBD1,NA,CASSLDRDRVFYGYTF,TGCGCCAGCAGCCTAGATCGTGACAGGGTGTTCTATGGCTACACCTTC
TRBJ1-4,TRBV18,NA,NA,CASSLKGLGTNEKLFF,TGTGCCAGCTCACTCAAGGGGCTGGGAACTAATGAAAAACTGTTTTTT
TRBJ1-6,TRBV6-1,TRBD1,once,CASSERQGSSPLHF,TGTGCCAGCAGTGAAAGACAGGGGAGTTCACCCCTCCACTTT
TRBJ2-1,TRBV28,TRBD2,NA,CASSSGQRGGGMNEQFF,TGTGCCAGCAGTTCCGGACAGCGGGGGGGAGGAATGAATGAGCAGTTCTTC
TRBJ1-2,TRBV9,NA,NA,CASSVGARAGNYGYTF,TGTGCCAGCAGCGTCGGGGCGAGGGCGGGGAACTATGGCTACACCTTC
TRBJ1-2,TRBV30,TRBD1,NA,CAWSDHRGNYGYTF,TGTGCCTGGAGCGATCACAGGGGTAACTATGGCTACACCTTC
TRBJ1-2,TRBV27,TRBD1,NA,CASSLAGGLYAYTF,TGTGCCAGCAGTTTGGCAGGGGGCTTGTATGCCTACACCTTC
TRBJ1-5,TRBV9,TRBD1,NA,CASSSRDRGQPQHF,TGTGCCAGCAGCTCCAGGGACAGGGGGCAGCCCCAGCATTTT
TRBJ1-3,TRBV19,TRBD1,NA,CASRTGVNSGNTIYF,TGTGCCAGCCGGACAGGGGTGAACTCTGGAAACACCATATATTTT